This T cell receptor beta chain came from a study of T cell responses to AZD1222 COVID-19 vaccine. Study conclusions and caveats: Vaccine-associated CD4 TCRs ranged over spike, dominating at 160-218 and 743-854. Nearly half of spike-specific TCRs reportedly go after variant regions that carry no mutations. At study baseline, merely six AZD1222 recipients were seropositive.

On this clone: Its antigen is currently unknown.

Method: immunoSEQ multiplex PCR; TCRdb's copy keeps in-frame clones and lacks some. Altogether about 150,000 clones are present, 70% to 90% being singletons, with the ten largest covering approximately 7%. The germline V and J ends were trimmed by 1 base and 2 bases, with 11 bases remaining between them. Germline CDR1 is LNHDA and CDR2 is SQIVND (reference sequence). The CDR3 has 16 amino acids. This clonotype originated in an adult who had recovered from COVID-19. Material: peripheral blood, obtained after recovery from COVID-19. This rearrangement joins TRBV19 to TRBJ2-2; D remains ambiguous. The CDR3 loop is CASSIVRVLNTGELFF. Written as DNA, the CDR3 is TGTGCCAGTAGTATAGTCCGGGTCCTCAACACCGGGGAGCTGTTTTTT.